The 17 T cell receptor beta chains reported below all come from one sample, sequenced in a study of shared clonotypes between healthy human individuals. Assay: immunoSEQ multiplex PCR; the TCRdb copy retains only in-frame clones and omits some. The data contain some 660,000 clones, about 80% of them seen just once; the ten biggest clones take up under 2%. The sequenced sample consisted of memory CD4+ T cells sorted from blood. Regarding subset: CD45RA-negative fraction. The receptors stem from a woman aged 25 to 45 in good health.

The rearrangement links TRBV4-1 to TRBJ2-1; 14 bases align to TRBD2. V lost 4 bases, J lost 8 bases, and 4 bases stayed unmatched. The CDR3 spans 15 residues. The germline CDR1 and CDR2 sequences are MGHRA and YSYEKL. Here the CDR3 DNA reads TGCGCCAGCAGCCGGGGACTAGCGGGAGCGGATGAGCAGTTCTTC. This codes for CASSRGLAGADEQFF.

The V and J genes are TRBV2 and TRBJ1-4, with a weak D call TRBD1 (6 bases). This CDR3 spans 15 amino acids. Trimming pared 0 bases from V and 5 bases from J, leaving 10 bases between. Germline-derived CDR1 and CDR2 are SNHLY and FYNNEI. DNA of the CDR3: TGTGCCAGCAGTGAAGCAGACAGGAGAAATGAAAAACTGTTTTTT. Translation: CASSEADRRNEKLFF.

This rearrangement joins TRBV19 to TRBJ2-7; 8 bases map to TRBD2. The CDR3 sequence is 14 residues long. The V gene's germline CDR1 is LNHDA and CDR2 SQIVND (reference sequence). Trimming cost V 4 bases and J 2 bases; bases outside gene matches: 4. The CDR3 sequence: CASSTGTRPYEQYF. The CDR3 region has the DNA TGTGCCAGTAGTACCGGGACTAGACCCTACGAGCAGTACTTC.

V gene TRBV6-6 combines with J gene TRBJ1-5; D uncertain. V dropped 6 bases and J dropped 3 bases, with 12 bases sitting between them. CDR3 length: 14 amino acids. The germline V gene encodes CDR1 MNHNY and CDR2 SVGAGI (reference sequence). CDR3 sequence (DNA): TGTGCCAGCAGCAAAGGAAACAACAATCAGCCCCAGCATTTT. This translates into CASSKGNNNQPQHF.

Here the CDR3 DNA reads TGTGCCAGCAGCTTCGTAGGTAGCGGGGGGATTCAAGAGACCCAGTACTTC. Its translation: CASSFVGSGGIQETQYF. V is TRBV11-2 and J is TRBJ2-5, with TRBD2 identical over 10 bases. Germline V gives CDR1 SGHAT, CDR2 FQNNGV. Losses at the gene ends were 3 bases for V and 2 bases for J; bases not matched to a gene: 9. The CDR3 runs 17 residues.

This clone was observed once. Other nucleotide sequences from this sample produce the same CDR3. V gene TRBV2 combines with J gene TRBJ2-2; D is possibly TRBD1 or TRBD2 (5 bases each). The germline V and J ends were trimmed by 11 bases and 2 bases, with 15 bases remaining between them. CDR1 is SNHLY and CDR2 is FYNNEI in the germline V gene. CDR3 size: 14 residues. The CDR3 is CAGTGTTNTGELFF. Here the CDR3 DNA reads TGTGCCGGGACCGGGACCACCAACACCGGGGAGCTGTTTTTT.

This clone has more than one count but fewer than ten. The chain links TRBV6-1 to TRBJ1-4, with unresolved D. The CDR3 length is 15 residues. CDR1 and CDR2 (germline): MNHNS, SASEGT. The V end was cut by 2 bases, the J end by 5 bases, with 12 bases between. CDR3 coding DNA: TGTGCCAGCAGTGAAACGTTTGGCAAGAATGAAAAACTGTTTTTT. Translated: CASSETFGKNEKLFF.

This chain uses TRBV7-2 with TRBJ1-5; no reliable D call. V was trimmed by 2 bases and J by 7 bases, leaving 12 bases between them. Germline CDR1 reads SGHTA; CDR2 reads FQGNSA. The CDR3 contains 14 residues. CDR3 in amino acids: CASSLTGYGQPQHF. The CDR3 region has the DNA TGTGCCAGCAGCTTAACTGGGTATGGGCAGCCCCAGCATTTT.

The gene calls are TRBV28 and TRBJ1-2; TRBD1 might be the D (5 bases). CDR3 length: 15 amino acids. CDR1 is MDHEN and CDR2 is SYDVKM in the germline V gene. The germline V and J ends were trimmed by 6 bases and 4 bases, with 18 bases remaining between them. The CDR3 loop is CASSPGDRELYGYTF. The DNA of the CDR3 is TGTGCCAGCAGCCCCGGGGACCGCGAGCTCTATGGCTACACCTTC.

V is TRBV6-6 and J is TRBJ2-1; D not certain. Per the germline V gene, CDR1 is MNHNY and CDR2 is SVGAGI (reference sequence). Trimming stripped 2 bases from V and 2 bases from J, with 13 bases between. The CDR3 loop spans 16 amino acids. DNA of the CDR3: TGTGCCAGCAGTTACGAGGCAGGAGACCCCTACAATGAGCAGTTCTTC. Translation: CASSYEAGDPYNEQFF.

The CDR3 here is CASSLYGAGNIQYF. DNA of the CDR3: TGTGCCAGCAGCTTATACGGGGCTGGGAACATTCAGTACTTC. The rearrangement joins TRBV7-9 to TRBJ2-4; D may correspond to TRBD1 or TRBD2 (5 bases each). The germline gives CDR1 SEHNR, CDR2 FQNEAQ (reference sequence). The length of the CDR3 is 14 residues. V gave up 2 bases and J gave up 7 bases, with 12 bases separating them.

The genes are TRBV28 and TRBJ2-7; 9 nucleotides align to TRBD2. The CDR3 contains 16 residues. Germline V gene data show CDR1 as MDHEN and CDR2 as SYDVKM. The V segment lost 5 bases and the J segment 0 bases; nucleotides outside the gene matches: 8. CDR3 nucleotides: TGTGCCAGCAGTCTCCCTGCGCGGGAGGGCTCCTACGAGCAGTACTTC. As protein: CASSLPAREGSYEQYF.

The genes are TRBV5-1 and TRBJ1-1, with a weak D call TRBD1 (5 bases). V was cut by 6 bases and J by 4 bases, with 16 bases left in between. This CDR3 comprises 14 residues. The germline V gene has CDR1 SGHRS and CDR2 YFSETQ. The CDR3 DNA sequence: TGCGCCAGCAATTTTCAGGGAGGCGGCACTGAAGCTTTCTTT. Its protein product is CASNFQGGGTEAFF.

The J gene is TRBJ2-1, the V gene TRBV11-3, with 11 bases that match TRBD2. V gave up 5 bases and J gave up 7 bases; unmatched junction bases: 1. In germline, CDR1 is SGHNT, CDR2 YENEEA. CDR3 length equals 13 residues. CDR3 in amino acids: CASSRTSGNEQFF. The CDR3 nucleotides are TGTGCCAGCAGCCGGACTAGCGGGAATGAGCAGTTCTTC.

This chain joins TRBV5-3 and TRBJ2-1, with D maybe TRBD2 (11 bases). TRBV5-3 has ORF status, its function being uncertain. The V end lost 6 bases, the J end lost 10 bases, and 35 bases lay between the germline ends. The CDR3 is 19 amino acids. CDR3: CARTLVVTGGKLAGEEQFF. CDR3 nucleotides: TGTGCCAGAACCCTAGTGGTGACAGGGGGCAAACTAGCGGGAGAAGAGCAGTTCTTC.

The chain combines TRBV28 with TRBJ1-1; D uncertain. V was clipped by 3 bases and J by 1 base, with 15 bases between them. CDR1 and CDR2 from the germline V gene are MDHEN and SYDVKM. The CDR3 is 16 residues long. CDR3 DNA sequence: TGTGCCAGCAGTTTGTCCCCCGGATCAACGAACACTGAAGCTTTCTTT. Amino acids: CASSLSPGSTNTEAFF.

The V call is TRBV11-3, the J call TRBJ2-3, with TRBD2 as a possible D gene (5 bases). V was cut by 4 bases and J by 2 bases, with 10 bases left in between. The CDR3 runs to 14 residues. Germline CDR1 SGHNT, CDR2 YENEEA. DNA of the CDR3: TGTGCCAGCAGCTCCGGGGTGAACACAGATACGCAGTATTTT. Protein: CASSSGVNTDTQYF.